These 5 T cell receptor beta chains came from one sample sequenced in a study of T cell responses to AZD1222 COVID-19 vaccine. Only in-frame clones appear in the TCRdb table, and some are missing; sequencing was by immunoSEQ multiplex PCR. The sample records about 150,000 clones, 92% being singletons. The sequencing here drew on peripheral blood, taken on day 0 of AZD1222 vaccination. The receptors here all came from an adult in good health.

The chain couples TRBV7-9 to TRBJ2-7; the D gene is possibly TRBD1 (6 bases). This CDR3 has 14 amino acids. From germline, CDR1 is SEHNR and CDR2 FQNEAQ (reference sequence). V gave up 5 bases and J gave up 2 bases, with 13 bases separating them. CDR3 sequence reads: CASSIIQGTYEQYF. CDR3 DNA sequence: TGTGCCAGCAGCATAATACAGGGTACCTACGAGCAGTACTTC.

This rearrangement joins TRBV15 to TRBJ2-7; 11 bases agree with TRBD2. Germline V gene lookup returns CDR1 LNHNV and CDR2 YYDKDF (reference sequence). The CDR3 runs to 16 residues. Trimming at V came to 4 bases and at J to 5 bases, leaving 10 bases not matched to a gene. The CDR3 loop reads CATSTRLAGSQDEQYF. The CDR3, as DNA: TGTGCCACCAGCACTCGACTAGCGGGGTCCCAGGACGAGCAGTACTTC.

The DNA for the CDR3 is TGTGCCAGCAGTTCCGGCCCGAGACACTTCTACGAGCAGTACTTC. Protein product: CASSSGPRHFYEQYF. V is TRBV28 and J is TRBJ2-7, with unresolved D. Germline CDR1 and CDR2: MDHEN and SYDVKM. The ends were cut back, 4 bases at V and 3 bases at J, with 16 bases in the middle. The CDR3 has 15 residues.

The chain links TRBV7-9 to TRBJ1-1; D not certain. CDR3 length: 15 amino acids. The ends were cut back, 1 base at V and 1 base at J, with 10 bases in the middle. Looked up from germline, CDR1 is SEHNR and CDR2 is FQNEAQ (reference sequence). CDR3 sequence (DNA): TGTGCCAGCAGCTTAGATATGACTGGGAACACTGAAGCTTTCTTT. This sequence encodes CASSLDMTGNTEAFF. The full variable domain, completed using reference TRBV7-9 and TRBJ1-1, is DTGVSQNPRHKITKRGQNVTFRCDPISEHNRLYWYRQTLGQGPEFLTYFQNEAQLEKSRLLSDRFSAERPKGSFSTLEIQRTEQGDSAMYLCASSLDMTGNTEAFFGQGTRLTVV.

CDR3 residues: CASSDTTNEKLFF. DNA for the CDR3: TGTGCCAGCTCAGACACAACTAATGAAAAACTGTTTTTT. The chain recombines TRBV18 with TRBJ1-4; D is unresolved. Germline V gives CDR1 KGHSH, CDR2 LQKENI. V was clipped by 5 bases and J by 0 bases, with 4 bases between them. The CDR3 spans 13 residues.